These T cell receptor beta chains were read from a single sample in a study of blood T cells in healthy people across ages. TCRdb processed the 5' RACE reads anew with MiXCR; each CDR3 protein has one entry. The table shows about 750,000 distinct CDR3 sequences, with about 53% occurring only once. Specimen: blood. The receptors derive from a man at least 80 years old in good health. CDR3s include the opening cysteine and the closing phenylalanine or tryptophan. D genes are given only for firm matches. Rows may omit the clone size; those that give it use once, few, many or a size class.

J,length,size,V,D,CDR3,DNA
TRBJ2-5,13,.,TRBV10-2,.,CASSSEARETQYF,TGCGCCAGCAGTAGCGAAGCAAGAGAGACCCAGTACTTC
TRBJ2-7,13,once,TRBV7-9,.,CASEGDGTYEQYF,TGTGCCAGCGAGGGAGATGGAACCTACGAGCAGTACTTC
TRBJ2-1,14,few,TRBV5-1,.,CASSLDLGLDEQFF,TGCGCCAGCAGCTTGGATCTGGGGCTCGATGAGCAGTTCTTC
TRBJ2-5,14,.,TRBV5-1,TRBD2,CASSPGLAKETQYF,TGCGCCAGCAGCCCGGGACTAGCCAAAGAGACCCAGTACTTC
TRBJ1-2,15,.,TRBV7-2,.,CASSPGGGAFYGYTF,TGTGCCAGCAGCCCAGGAGGGGGGGCCTTCTATGGCTACACCTTC
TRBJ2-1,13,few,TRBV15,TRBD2,CATSSGIYNEQFF,TGTGCCACCAGTAGCGGGATCTACAATGAGCAGTTCTTC
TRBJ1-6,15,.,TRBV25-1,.,CASSASAGVSSPLHF,TGTGCCAGCAGTGCCTCCGCAGGGGTTAGTTCACCCCTCCACTTT
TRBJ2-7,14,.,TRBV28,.,CASREGGISYEQYF,TGTGCCAGCAGAGAGGGGGGTATCTCCTACGAGCAGTACTTC
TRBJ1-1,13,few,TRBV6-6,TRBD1,CASRQGDYTEAFF,TGTGCCAGCAGACAGGGGGATTACACTGAAGCTTTCTTT
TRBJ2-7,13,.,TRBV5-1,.,CASSHDRTYAQYF,TGCGCCAGCAGCCATGACAGGACCTACGCGCAGTACTTC
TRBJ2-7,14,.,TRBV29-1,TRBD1,CSVQGGQGRHEQYF,TGCAGCGTGCAGGGGGGACAGGGTAGGCATGAGCAGTACTTC
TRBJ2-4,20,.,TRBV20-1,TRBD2,CSARDSSSGRSKRAKNIQYF,TGCAGTGCTAGAGACTCGAGTAGCGGGAGGTCGAAGCGGGCCAAAAACATTCAGTACTTC
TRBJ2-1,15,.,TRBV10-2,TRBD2,CASSRASGTYNEQFF,TGCGCCAGCAGCAGGGCTAGCGGGACCTACAATGAGCAGTTCTTC
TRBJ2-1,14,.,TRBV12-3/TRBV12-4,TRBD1,CASGDRGHYNEQFF,TGTGCCAGCGGGGACAGGGGGCACTACAATGAGCAGTTCTTC
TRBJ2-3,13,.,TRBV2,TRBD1,CATRDREMDTQYF,TGTGCCACCCGGGACAGGGAAATGGATACGCAGTATTTT
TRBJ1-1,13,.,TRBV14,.,CASSRDPCTEAFF,TGTGCCAGCAGCCGAGACCCCTGCACTGAAGCTTTCTTT
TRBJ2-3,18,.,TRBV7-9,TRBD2,CASRTGTSGRSSTDTQYF,TGTGCCAGCAGAACCGGGACTAGCGGGAGGAGTAGCACAGATACGCAGTATTTT
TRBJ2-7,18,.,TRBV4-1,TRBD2,CASSQDRASAGVSYEQYF,TGCGCCAGCAGCCAAGATCGGGCGTCAGCGGGAGTATCCTACGAGCAGTACTTC
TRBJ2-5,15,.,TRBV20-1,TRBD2,CSAPPGTSAQETQYF,TGCAGTGCCCCCCCCGGGACTAGCGCCCAAGAGACCCAGTACTTC
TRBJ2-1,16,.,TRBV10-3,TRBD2,CAISVTSGSSYNEQFF,TGTGCCATCAGTGTGACTAGCGGAAGCTCCTACAATGAGCAGTTCTTC
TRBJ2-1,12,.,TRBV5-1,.,CASSQQYNEQFF,TGCGCCAGCAGCCAACAGTACAATGAGCAGTTCTTC
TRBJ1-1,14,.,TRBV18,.,CASSPNVLNTEAFF,TGTGCCAGCTCACCCAACGTGTTGAACACTGAAGCTTTCTTT
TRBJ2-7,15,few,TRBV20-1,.,CSAKGAQRSAYEQYF,TGCAGTGCTAAAGGGGCTCAGCGGAGCGCCTACGAGCAGTACTTC
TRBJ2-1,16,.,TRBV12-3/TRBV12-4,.,CASSLVVASLHNEQFF,TGTGCCAGCAGTTTAGTCGTCGCAAGCTTACACAATGAGCAGTTCTTC
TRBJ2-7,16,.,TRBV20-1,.,CSALPRGRMNSYEQYF,TGCAGTGCCCTTCCTCGGGGGCGGATGAACTCCTACGAGCAGTACTTC
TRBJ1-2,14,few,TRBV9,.,CASSVGDDLAGYTF,TGTGCCAGCAGCGTAGGGGATGATTTAGCTGGCTACACCTTC
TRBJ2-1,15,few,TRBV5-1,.,CASSFSPDNYNEQFF,TGCGCCAGCAGCTTTAGCCCGGACAATTACAATGAGCAGTTCTTC
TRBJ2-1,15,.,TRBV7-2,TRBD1,CASSVGRDRGHEQFF,TGTGCCAGCAGCGTCGGCCGGGACAGGGGCCACGAGCAGTTCTTC
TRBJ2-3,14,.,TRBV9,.,CASSGQARTDTQYF,TGTGCCAGCAGCGGACAGGCCCGCACAGATACGCAGTATTTT
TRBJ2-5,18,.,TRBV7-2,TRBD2,CASSLGGGSLSSYNEQYF,TGTGCCAGCAGCTTAGGGGGGGGATCTTTAAGCTCCTACAATGAGCAGTACTTC
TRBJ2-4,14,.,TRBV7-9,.,CAGSEEGDKNIQYF,TGTGCCGGCAGCGAGGAGGGAGACAAAAACATTCAGTACTTC
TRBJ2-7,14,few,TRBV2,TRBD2,CASTGSSGGSEQYF,TGTGCCAGCACCGGGAGTAGCGGGGGTTCGGAGCAGTACTTC
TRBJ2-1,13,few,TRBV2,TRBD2,CASRTSVHNEQFF,TGTGCCAGTCGTACTAGCGTACACAATGAGCAGTTCTTC
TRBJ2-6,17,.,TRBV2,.,CASSPTVRSSGANVLTF,TGTGCCAGCAGTCCGACAGTCAGAAGCTCTGGGGCCAACGTCCTGACTTTC
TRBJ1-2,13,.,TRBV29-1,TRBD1,CSVDVRGSYGYTF,TGCAGCGTTGATGTCAGGGGGTCCTATGGCTACACCTTC
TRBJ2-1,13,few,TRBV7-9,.,CASRSGGGNEQFF,TGTGCCAGCAGGTCGGGGGGCGGCAATGAGCAGTTCTTC
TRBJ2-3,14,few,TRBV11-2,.,CASSPRTDHRYAYF,TGTGCCAGCAGCCCCAGGACAGACCACAGATACGCGTATTTT
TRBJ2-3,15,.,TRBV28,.,CASSLSGPRPDTQYF,TGTGCCAGCAGTTTATCGGGGCCTAGGCCAGATACGCAGTATTTT
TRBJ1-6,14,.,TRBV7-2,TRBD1,CASHRTGPNSPLHF,TGTGCCAGCCATCGGACAGGCCCAAATTCACCCCTCCACTTT
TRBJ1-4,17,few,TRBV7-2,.,CASSLEIGRSANEKLFF,TGTGCCAGCAGCTTAGAGATAGGGCGTAGCGCTAATGAAAAACTGTTTTTT
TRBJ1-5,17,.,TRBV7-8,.,CASSLAQTPGGNQPQHF,TGTGCCAGCAGCTTAGCTCAAACCCCTGGGGGCAATCAGCCCCAGCATTTT